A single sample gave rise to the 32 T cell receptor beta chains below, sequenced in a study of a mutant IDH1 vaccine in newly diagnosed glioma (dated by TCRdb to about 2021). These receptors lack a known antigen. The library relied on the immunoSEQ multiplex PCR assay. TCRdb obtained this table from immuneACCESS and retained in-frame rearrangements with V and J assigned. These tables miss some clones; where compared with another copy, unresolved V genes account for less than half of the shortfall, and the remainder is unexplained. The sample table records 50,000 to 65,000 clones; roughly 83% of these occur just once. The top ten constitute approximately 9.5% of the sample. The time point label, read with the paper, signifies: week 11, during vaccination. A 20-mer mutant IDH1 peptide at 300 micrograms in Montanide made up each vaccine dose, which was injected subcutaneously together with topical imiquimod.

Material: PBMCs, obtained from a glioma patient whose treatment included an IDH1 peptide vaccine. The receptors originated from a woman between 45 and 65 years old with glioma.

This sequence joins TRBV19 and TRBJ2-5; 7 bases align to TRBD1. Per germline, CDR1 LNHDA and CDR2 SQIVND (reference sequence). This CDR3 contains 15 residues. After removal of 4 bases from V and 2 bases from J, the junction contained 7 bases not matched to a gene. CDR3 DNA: TGTGCCAGTAGTAAGGACAGGACCACTCAAGAGACCCAGTACTTC. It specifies CASSKDRTTQETQYF.

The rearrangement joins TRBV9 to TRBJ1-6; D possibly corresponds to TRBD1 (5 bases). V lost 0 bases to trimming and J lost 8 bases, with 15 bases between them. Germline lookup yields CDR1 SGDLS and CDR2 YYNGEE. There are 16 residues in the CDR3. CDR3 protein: CASSVEGRGGYSPLHF. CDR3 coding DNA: TGTGCCAGCAGCGTAGAGGGAAGGGGAGGTTATTCACCCCTCCACTTT.

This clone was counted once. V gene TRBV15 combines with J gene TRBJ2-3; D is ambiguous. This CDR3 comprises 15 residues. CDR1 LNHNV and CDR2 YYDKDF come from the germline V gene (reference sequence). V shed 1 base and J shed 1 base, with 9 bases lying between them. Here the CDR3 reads CATSRVQLGTDTQYF. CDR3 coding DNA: TGTGCCACCAGCAGAGTCCAATTAGGCACAGATACGCAGTATTTT. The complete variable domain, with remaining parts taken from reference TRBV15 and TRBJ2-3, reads DAMVIQNPRYQVTQFGKPVTLSCSQTLNHNVMYWYQQKSSQAPKLLFHYYDKDFNNEADTPDNFQSRRPNTSFCFLDIRSPGLGDTAMYLCATSRVQLGTDTQYFGPGTRLTVL.

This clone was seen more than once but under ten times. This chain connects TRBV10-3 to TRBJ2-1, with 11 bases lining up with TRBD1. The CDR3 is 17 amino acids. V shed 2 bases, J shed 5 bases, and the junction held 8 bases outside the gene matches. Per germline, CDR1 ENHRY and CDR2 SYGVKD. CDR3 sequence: CAISERGTGGLDNEQFF. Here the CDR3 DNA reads TGTGCCATCAGTGAGCGAGGGACAGGGGGGCTAGACAATGAGCAGTTCTTC.

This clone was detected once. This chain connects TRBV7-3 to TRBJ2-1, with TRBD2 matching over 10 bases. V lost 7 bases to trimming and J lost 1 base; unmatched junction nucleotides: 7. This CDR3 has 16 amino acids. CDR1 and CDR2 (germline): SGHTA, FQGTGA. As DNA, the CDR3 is TGTGCCAGCACGAGCGGGGGGGCTCAGTCCTACAATGAGCAGTTCTTC. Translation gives CASTSGGAQSYNEQFF.

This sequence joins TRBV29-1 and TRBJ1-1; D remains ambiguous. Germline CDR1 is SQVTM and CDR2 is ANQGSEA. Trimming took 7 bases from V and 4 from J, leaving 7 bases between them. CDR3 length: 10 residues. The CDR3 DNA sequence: TGCAGCGCCCTCAGCACTGAAGCTTTCTTT. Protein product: CSALSTEAFF.

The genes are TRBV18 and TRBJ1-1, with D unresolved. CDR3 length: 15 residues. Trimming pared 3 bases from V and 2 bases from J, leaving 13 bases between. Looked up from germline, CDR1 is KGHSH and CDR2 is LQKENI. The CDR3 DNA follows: TGTGCCAGCTCACCTGGGAGGGCCGGAAACACTGAAGCTTTCTTT. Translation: CASSPGRAGNTEAFF.

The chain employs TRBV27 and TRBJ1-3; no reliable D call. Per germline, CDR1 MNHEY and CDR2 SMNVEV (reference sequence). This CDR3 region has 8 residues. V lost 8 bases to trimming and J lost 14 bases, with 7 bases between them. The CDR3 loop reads CASPVLYF. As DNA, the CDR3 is TGTGCCAGCCCCGTGCTATATTTT.

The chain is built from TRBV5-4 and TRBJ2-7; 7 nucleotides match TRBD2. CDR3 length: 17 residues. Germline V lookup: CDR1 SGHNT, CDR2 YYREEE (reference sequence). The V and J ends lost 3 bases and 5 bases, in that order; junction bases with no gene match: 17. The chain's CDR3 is CASSSLPPTSPVHEQYF. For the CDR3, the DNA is TGTGCCAGCAGCTCACTCCCGCCGACTAGCCCCGTCCACGAGCAGTACTTC.

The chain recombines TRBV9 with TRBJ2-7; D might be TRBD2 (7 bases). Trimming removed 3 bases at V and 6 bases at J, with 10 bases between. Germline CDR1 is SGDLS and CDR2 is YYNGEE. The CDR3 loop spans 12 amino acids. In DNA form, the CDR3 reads TGTGCCAGCAGCGGGAGGGGGGGCGAGCAGTACTTC. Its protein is CASSGRGGEQYF.

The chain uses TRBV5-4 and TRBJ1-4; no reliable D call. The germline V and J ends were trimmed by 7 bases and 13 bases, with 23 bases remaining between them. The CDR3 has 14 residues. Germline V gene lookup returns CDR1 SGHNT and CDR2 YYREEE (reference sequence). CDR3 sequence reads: CASVPGSSIGGLFF. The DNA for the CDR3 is TGTGCCAGCGTTCCCGGGTCATCGATTGGAGGACTGTTTTTT.

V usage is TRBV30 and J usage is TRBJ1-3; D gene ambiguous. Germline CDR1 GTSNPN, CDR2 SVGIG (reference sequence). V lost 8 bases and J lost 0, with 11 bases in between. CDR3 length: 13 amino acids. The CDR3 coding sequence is TGTGCCAACGTAGCTTTCTCTGGAAACACCATATATTTT. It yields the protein CANVAFSGNTIYF.

The CDR3 loop is CASSLYREYTEAFF. The CDR3 bases are TGTGCCAGCAGCTTATACAGGGAGTACACTGAAGCTTTCTTT. The genes are TRBV7-2 and TRBJ1-1, with D possibly TRBD1 on 6 matching bases. CDR1 and CDR2 from the germline V gene are SGHTA and FQGNSA. This CDR3 is 14 amino acids long. V lost 2 bases, J lost 3 bases, and 10 bases lay in between.

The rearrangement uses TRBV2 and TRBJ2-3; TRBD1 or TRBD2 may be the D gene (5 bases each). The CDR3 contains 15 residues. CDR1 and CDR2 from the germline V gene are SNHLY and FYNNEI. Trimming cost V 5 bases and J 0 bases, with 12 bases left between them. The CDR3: CASSPGTDSTDTQYF. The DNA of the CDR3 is TGTGCCAGCAGTCCAGGGACGGACAGCACAGATACGCAGTATTTT.

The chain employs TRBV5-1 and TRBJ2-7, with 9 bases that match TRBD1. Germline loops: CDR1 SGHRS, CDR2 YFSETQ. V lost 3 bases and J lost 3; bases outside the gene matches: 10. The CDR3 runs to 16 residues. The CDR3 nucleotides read TGCGCCAGCAGCTGGGGAAGGGACAGGGCCATCTACGAGCAGTACTTC. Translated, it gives CASSWGRDRAIYEQYF.

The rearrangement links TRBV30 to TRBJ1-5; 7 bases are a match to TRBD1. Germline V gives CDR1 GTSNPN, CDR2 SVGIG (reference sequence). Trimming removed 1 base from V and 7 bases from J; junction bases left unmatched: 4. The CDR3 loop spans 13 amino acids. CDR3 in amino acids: CAWSDRGRQPQHF. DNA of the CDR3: TGTGCCTGGAGTGACAGGGGAAGGCAGCCCCAGCATTTT.

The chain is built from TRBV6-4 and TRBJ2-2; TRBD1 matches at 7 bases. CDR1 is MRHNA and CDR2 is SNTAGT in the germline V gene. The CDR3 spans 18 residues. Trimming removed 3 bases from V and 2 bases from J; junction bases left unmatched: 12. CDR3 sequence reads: CASSESGRGGDNTGELFF. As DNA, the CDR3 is TGTGCCAGCAGTGAATCGGGTCGAGGGGGCGATAACACCGGGGAGCTGTTTTTT.

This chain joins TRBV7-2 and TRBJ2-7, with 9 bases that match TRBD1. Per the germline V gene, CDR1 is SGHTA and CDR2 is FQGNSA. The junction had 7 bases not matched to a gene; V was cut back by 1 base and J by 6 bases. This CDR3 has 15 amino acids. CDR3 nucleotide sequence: TGTGCCAGCAGCTTAGTGGGACAGGGTACGGGCGAGCAGTACTTC. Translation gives CASSLVGQGTGEQYF.

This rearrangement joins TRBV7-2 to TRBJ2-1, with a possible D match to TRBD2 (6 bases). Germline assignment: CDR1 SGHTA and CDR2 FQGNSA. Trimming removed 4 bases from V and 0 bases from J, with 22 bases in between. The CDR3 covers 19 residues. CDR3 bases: TGTGCCAGCAGCTGGGACTCACCCGGAGTTGTTAGCTCCTACAATGAGCAGTTCTTC. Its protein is CASSWDSPGVVSSYNEQFF. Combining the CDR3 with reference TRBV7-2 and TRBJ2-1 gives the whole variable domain GAGVSQSPSNKVTEKGKDVELRCDPISGHTALYWYRQSLGQGLEFLIYFQGNSAPDKSGLPSDRFSAERTGGSVSTLTIQRTQQEDSAVYLCASSWDSPGVVSSYNEQFFGPGTRLTVL.

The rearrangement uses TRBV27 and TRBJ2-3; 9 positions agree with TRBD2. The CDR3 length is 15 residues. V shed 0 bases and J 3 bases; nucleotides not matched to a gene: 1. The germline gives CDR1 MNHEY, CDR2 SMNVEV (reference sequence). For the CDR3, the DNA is TGTGCCAGCAGTTTATCCAGCGGGGGGACAGATACGCAGTATTTT. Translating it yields CASSLSSGGTDTQYF.

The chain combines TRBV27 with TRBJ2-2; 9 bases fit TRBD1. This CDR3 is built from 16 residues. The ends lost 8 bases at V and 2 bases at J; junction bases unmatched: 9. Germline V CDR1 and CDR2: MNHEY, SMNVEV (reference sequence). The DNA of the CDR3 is TGTGCCAGCCGGAAACCGGGACAGGGTAACACCGGGGAGCTGTTTTTT. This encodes CASRKPGQGNTGELFF.

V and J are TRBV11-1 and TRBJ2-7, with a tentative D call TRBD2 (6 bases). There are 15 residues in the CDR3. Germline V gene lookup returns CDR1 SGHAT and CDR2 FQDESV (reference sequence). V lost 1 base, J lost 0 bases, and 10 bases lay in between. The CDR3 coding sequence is TGTGCCAGCAGCTTAGGGAGGGGCGGCTCCTACGAGCAGTACTTC. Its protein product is CASSLGRGGSYEQYF.

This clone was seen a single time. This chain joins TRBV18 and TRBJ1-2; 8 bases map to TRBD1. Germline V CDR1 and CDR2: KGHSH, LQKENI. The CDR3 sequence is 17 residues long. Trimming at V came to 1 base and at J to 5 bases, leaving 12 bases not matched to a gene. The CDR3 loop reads CASSPQDRQGMGYGYTF. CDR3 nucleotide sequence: TGTGCCAGCTCACCACAGGATCGACAGGGGATGGGGTATGGCTACACCTTC.

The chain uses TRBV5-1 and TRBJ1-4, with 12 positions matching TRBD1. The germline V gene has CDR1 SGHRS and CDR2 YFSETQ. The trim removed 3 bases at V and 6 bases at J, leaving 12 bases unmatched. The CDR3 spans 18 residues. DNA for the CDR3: TGCGCCAGCAGCTCCGGGCCCGGGACAGGGGGCTCGGATGAAAAACTGTTTTTT. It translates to CASSSGPGTGGSDEKLFF.

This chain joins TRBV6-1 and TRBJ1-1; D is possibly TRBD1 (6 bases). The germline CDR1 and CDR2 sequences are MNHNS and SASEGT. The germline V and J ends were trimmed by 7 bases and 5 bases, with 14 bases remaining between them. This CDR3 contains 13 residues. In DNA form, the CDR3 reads TGTGCCAGCATTAAGGGGGGTAAAACTGAAGCTTTCTTT. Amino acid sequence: CASIKGGKTEAFF.

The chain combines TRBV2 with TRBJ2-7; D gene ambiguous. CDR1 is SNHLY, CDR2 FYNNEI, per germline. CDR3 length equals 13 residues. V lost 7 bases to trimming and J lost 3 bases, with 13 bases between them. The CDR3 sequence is CASMVGPYYEQYF. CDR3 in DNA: TGTGCCAGCATGGTGGGCCCCTACTACGAGCAGTACTTC.

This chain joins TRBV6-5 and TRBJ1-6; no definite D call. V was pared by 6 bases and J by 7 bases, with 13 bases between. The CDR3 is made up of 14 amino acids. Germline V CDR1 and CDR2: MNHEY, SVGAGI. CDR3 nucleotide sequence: TGTGCCAGCAGACCCGGGAGCAACAATTCACCCCTCCACTTT. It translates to CASRPGSNNSPLHF.

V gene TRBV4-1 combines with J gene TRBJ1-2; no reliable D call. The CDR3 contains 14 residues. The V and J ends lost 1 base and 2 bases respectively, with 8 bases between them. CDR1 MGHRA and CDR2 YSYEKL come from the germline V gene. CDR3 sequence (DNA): TGCGCCAGCAGCCAAGTAGGAGAGAACTATGGCTACACCTTC. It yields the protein CASSQVGENYGYTF.

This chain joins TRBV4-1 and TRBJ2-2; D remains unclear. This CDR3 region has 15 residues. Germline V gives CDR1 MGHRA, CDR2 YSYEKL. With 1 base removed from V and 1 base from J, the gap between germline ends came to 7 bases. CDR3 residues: CASSQAAKNTGELFF. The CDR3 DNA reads TGCGCCAGCAGCCAAGCCGCCAAGAACACCGGGGAGCTGTTTTTT.

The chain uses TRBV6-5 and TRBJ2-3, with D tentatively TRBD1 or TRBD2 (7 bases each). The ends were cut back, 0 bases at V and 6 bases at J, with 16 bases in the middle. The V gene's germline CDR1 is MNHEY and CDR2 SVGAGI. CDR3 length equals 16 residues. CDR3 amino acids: CASSYSGGGRGDTQYF. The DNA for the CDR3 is TGTGCCAGCAGTTACTCGGGAGGGGGCAGAGGGGATACGCAGTATTTT.

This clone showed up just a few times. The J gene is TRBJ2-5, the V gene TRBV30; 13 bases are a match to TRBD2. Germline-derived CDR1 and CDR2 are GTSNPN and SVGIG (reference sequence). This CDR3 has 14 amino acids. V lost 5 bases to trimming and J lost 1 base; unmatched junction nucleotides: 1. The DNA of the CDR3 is TGTGCCTGGCGACTAGCGGGGGGCCAAGAGACCCAGTACTTC. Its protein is CAWRLAGGQETQYF. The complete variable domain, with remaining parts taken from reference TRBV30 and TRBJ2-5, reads SQTIHQWPATLVQPVGSPLSLECTVEGTSNPNLYWYRQAAGRGLQLLFYSVGIGQISSEVPQNLSASRPQDRQFILSSKKLLLSDSGFYLCAWRLAGGQETQYFGPGTRLLVL.

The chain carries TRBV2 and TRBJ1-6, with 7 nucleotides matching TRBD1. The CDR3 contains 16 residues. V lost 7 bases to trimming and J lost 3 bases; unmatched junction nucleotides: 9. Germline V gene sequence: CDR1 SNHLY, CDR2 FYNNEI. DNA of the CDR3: TGTGCCAGCACTACTTCGACAGGGAGCTATAATTCACCCCTCCACTTT. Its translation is CASTTSTGSYNSPLHF. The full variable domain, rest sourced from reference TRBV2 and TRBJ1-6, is EPEVTQTPSHQVTQMGQEVILRCVPISNHLYFYWYRQILGQKVEFLVSFYNNEISEKSEIFDDQFSVERPDGSNFTLKIRSTKLEDSAMYFCASTTSTGSYNSPLHFGNGTRLTVT.